The rows below give T cell receptor beta chains drawn from one sample of a study of T cell responses to AZD1222 COVID-19 vaccine. Here immunoSEQ multiplex PCR was the method, and the copy in TCRdb shows in-frame clones only, minus some. The sample holds some 99,000 clones, approximately 90% seen once. The specimen was peripheral blood, collected on day 0 of AZD1222 vaccination. These receptors were taken from an adult in good health. The CDR3 runs from the conserved cysteine through the conserved F or W. D genes are given only for firm matches.

cdr3_aa v_call d_call
CASSVGPHLRGETQYF TRBV9 -
CASSDAGTGNSPLHF TRBV6-4 -
CASGLSGGYSGANVLTF TRBV6-2/TRBV6-3 TRBD2
CASSESPGGYNYNEQFF TRBV6-1 -
CASSLSDRPYNEQFF TRBV19 -
CASSLKRQVLNSPLHF TRBV5-6 -
CASRGGGELFF TRBV27 -
CASSQGPATEAFF TRBV4-2 -
CATSDLGQTAVQYF TRBV24-1 -
CASSGDGANQPQHF TRBV2 -
CAIRTLAQGEQFF TRBV10-3 TRBD2
CASSPEGRSGNTIYF TRBV19 -
CASSQPWTAKQETQYF TRBV4-1 -
CASSQEGGVQRRPLNTEAFF TRBV19 -
CASSWDRAYEQYF TRBV12-3/TRBV12-4 TRBD1
CASSPPGAPTRTEAFF TRBV18 -
CATSDPVSGANVLTF TRBV24-1 -
CASSPRGGPDTQYF TRBV7-3 -
CASSETTDTQYF TRBV9 -
CASSSVAWSYTF TRBV6-1 -
CASSLSQGRTDTQYF TRBV27 -
CARDRRYGYTF TRBV10-1 TRBD1
CATSNLAGGLNEQFF TRBV15 TRBD2
CASSDPLDRGEGYTF TRBV2 TRBD1
CALGAGGADTQYF TRBV5-4 TRBD2
CASSLQWLAGADNEQFF TRBV7-8 TRBD2
CASSSGQMRSPLHF TRBV6-5 -